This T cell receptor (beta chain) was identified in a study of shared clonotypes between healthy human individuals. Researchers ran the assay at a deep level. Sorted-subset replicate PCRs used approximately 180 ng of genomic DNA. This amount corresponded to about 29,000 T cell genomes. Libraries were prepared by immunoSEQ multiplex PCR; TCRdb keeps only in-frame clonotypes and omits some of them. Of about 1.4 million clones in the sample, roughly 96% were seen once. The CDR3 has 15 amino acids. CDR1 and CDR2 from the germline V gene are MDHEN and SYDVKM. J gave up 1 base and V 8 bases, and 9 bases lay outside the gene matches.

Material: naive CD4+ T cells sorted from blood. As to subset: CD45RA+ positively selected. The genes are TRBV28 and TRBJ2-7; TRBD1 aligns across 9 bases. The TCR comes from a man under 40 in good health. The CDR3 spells CASGIGQGLSYEQYF. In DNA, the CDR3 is TGTGCCAGCGGCATAGGACAGGGGCTATCCTACGAGCAGTACTTC.